The T cell receptor beta chain described here comes from a study of glioma-infiltrating T cells. Whole-study results and caveats: CDR3 overlap between tissue and blood was very small. Non-neoplastic patients had below-expected tissue-blood divergence, while all gliomas exceeded expectation.

In regard to this clonotype: As yet, its antigen is unknown.

The CDR3 spans 16 residues. Germline CDR1 is MNHEY and CDR2 is SVGEGT. With 4 bases clipped from V and 5 bases from J, the junction kept 7 bases outside the gene matches. Using RNA template, CDR3s of TCR alpha and beta were amplified with iRepertoire arm-PCR. Tissue mRNA or PBMC total RNA, roughly 85-450 ng, went into one-step reverse transcription and amplification. Via MiXCR, TCRdb re-called the multiplex PCR reads, giving one row per CDR3 protein. Among approximately 93,000 distinct CDR3 sequences listed, 35% to 45% were seen once. This clonotype originated in a human donor with low-grade glioma or glioblastoma, undergoing nonglioma brain surgery, or in good health (not recorded which). The V gene is TRBV6-2 or TRBV6-3, the J gene TRBJ2-1; 11 bases agree with TRBD2. The source material was glioma tissue, nonneoplastic brain tissue, or PBMCs (not recorded which). This CDR3 is CASSFASGGTHNEQFF. The CDR3, as DNA: TGTGCCAGCAGTTTCGCTAGCGGGGGGACTCACAATGAGCAGTTCTTC.